The clone carrying this TCR beta chain was found a few times. Its target is unknown. The data were obtained in a study of beta chain features in type 1 diabetes. Broader study findings: TCRB CDR3 length was moderately but significantly reduced in all four CD4+ subsets of Type 1 diabetes patients.

In total, each donor contributed a single heparinised blood draw that averaged roughly 100 mL. Germline V gene lookup returns CDR1 SGHDT and CDR2 YYEEEE. V was clipped by 2 bases and J by 6 bases, with 11 bases between them. The CDR3 length is 13 residues. All of the isolated RNA was reverse transcribed, so expressed TCRB transcripts were sequenced. Measured with immunoSEQ multiplex PCR; TCRdb has only the in-frame clones, and not every one. Of some 700,000 clones listed, 13% were seen once; the top ten hold 0.02% to 0.025%. This chain joins TRBV5-6 and TRBJ1-2; unclear D gene. This sequence originates from a man aged 18 to 30 with type 1 diabetes. The source material was naive CD4+ T cells from blood. The CDR3: CASSFMGVDGYTF. In DNA form, the CDR3 reads TGTGCCAGCAGCTTTATGGGAGTGGATGGCTACACCTTC.